Shown below are 18 T cell receptor beta chains from a single sample sequenced in a study of radiotherapy plus CTLA-4 blockade in lung cancer. Profiling relied on immunoSEQ multiplex PCR, and the TCRdb table lists in-frame clones only, not all of them. This sample has some 110,000 clones, with about 77% found just once. Sequenced material: peripheral blood, taken from a patient treated with radiotherapy plus ipilimumab. The source is a human donor with non-small cell lung cancer who had a partial response to radiotherapy plus ipilimumab.

This sequence joins TRBV27 and TRBJ2-2, with D maybe TRBD2 (6 bases). This CDR3 spans 12 amino acids. CDR1 MNHEY and CDR2 SMNVEV come from the germline V gene (reference sequence). V was cut by 6 bases and J by 7 bases, with 9 bases left in between. The CDR3, as DNA: TGTGCCAGCAGGAGGGGAGGCGGGGAGCTGTTTTTT. This codes for CASRRGGGELFF.

This chain connects TRBV12-2 to TRBJ1-4. TRBV12-2 is recorded as a pseudogene. This CDR3 comprises 18 residues. The DNA for the CDR3 is TGTGCAAGTCGCTTAGGGGGGGACCTGGGGCAGTGTAATGAAAAACTGTTTTTT. Translation gives CASRLGGDLGQCNEKLFF.

This chain uses TRBV4-1 with TRBJ1-1, with unresolved D. The CDR3 has 15 residues. Germline V gene sequence: CDR1 MGHRA, CDR2 YSYEKL. V was shortened by 1 base and J by 0 bases, with 9 bases between the two germline ends. For the CDR3, the DNA is TGCGCCAGCAGCCAAGGGGCAGGTTTGAACACTGAAGCTTTCTTT. It translates to CASSQGAGLNTEAFF.

Only a few counts were recorded for this clone. The chain recombines TRBV19 with TRBJ1-3; tentatively, D is TRBD1 (6 bases). Trimming removed 8 bases from V and 0 bases from J, with 8 bases in between. CDR1 LNHDA and CDR2 SQIVND come from the germline V gene (reference sequence). The CDR3 contains 13 residues. This chain's CDR3 is CASDRSSGNTIYF. The CDR3 DNA follows: TGTGCCAGTGACAGGAGCTCTGGAAACACCATATATTTT.

The chain links TRBV5-5 to TRBJ2-7, with D perhaps TRBD2 (5 bases). Germline V gene sequence: CDR1 SGHKS, CDR2 YYEKEE (reference sequence). There are 13 residues in the CDR3. V lost 4 bases to trimming and J lost 3 bases, with 11 bases between them. CDR3 residues: CASSGLAYYEQYF. CDR3 DNA: TGTGCCAGCAGCGGGTTAGCGTACTACGAGCAGTACTTC.

CDR3 nucleotide sequence: TGTGCCAGCAGCCAGCAGGGTGTCCAAGAGACCCAGTACTTC. This sequence encodes CASSQQGVQETQYF. The chain joins TRBV25-1 to TRBJ2-5, with D possibly being TRBD1 (5 bases). The V end was cut by 6 bases, the J end by 1 base, with 12 bases between. CDR1 MGHDK and CDR2 SYGVNS come from the germline V gene. The CDR3 runs to 14 residues.

This clone was counted between two and nine times. One end of the junction fails to match germline, which may point to a read error. The chain has TRBV5-4 and TRBJ2-7; no clear D. The germline V gene encodes CDR1 SGHNT and CDR2 YYREEE (reference sequence). CDR3 length equals 14 residues. CDR3 nucleotides: TGCGCCAGCCGGCCGACACTTCCCCCCTACGAGCAGTACTTC. Translated, it gives CASRPTLPPYEQYF. The whole variable domain, remainder taken from reference TRBV5-4 and TRBJ2-7, is ETGVTQSPTHLIKTRGQQVTLRCSSQSGHNTVSWYQQALGQGPQFIFQYYREEENGRGNFPPRFSGLQFPNYSSELNVNALELDDSALYLCASRPTLPPYEQYFGPGTRLTVT.

This clone was picked up one time. This chain joins TRBV19 and TRBJ2-5, with D possibly matching TRBD2 (6 bases). The CDR3 loop spans 15 amino acids. Trimming took off 3 bases at V and 3 bases at J, with 14 bases between the two ends. Per the germline V gene, CDR1 is LNHDA and CDR2 is SQIVND (reference sequence). This CDR3 is CASSMGGAGKETQYF. The DNA for the CDR3 is TGTGCCAGTAGTATGGGGGGTGCGGGGAAAGAGACCCAGTACTTC.

The V call is TRBV6-6, the J call TRBJ2-7; 7 bases are shared with TRBD2. This CDR3 comprises 14 residues. With 4 bases clipped from V and 3 bases from J, the junction kept 6 bases outside the gene matches. Germline-derived CDR1 and CDR2 are MNHNY and SVGAGI (reference sequence). CDR3 sequence: CASSFGTNRYEQYV. The CDR3 coding sequence is TGTGCCAGCAGTTTTGGGACTAACCGCTACGAGCAGTACGTC.

This clone was observed a single time. The chain carries TRBV18 and TRBJ2-2; D is unresolved. V was trimmed by 3 bases and J by 2 bases, leaving 16 bases between them. Germline lookup yields CDR1 KGHSH and CDR2 LQKENI. The CDR3 has 17 amino acids. Here the CDR3 reads CASSPMTPKLNTGELFF. The CDR3 coding sequence is TGTGCCAGCTCACCTATGACACCGAAGCTAAACACCGGGGAGCTGTTTTTT.

The chain is built from TRBV7-3 and TRBJ1-2, with TRBD1 matching over 7 bases. The CDR3 is 13 amino acids. Germline V CDR1 and CDR2: SGHTA, FQGTGA. J gave up 10 bases and V 5 bases, and 10 bases lay outside the gene matches. The CDR3 nucleotides are TGTGCCAGCAGCCTACAGGGGCCGATTGACTACACCTTC. Encoded protein: CASSLQGPIDYTF.

The V and J genes are TRBV18 and TRBJ1-1; 8 bases agree with TRBD1. J was trimmed by 0 bases and V by 1 base; bases with no gene match: 7. The length of the CDR3 is 17 residues. From germline, CDR1 is KGHSH and CDR2 LQKENI. Written as DNA, the CDR3 is TGTGCCAGCTCACCACAGGGACAGGCTTACGTGAACACTGAAGCTTTCTTT. This translates into CASSPQGQAYVNTEAFF. The variable domain in full, with the rest retrieved from reference TRBV18 and TRBJ1-1, is NAGVMQNPRHLVRRRGQEARLRCSPMKGHSHVYWYRQLPEEGLKFMVYLQKENIIDESGMPKERFSAEFPKEGPSILRIQQVVRGDSAAYFCASSPQGQAYVNTEAFFGQGTRLTVV.

This clone was picked up a small number of times. The chain couples TRBV19 to TRBJ1-3, with 7 nucleotides matching TRBD1. The CDR3 sequence is 16 residues long. V was pared by 4 bases and J by 2 bases, with 8 bases of the junction left unmatched. Germline V lookup: CDR1 LNHDA, CDR2 SQIVND (reference sequence). CDR3 DNA: TGTGCCAGTAGTACCCTAGGGGGCTCTACTGGAAACACCATATATTTT. It translates to CASSTLGGSTGNTIYF.

Points on this clone: Additional DNA sequences in this sample encode the identical CDR3. The V call is TRBV27, the J call TRBJ2-2; 9 nucleotides agree with TRBD2. CDR3 length: 15 amino acids. Germline CDR1 is MNHEY and CDR2 is SMNVEV (reference sequence). J was trimmed by 6 bases and V by 0 bases; bases with no gene match: 2. CDR3 DNA sequence: TGTGCCAGCAGTTTATCAGCGGGAGGACCCGGGGAGCTGTTTTTT. This encodes CASSLSAGGPGELFF.

V usage is TRBV27 and J usage is TRBJ1-2, with D perhaps TRBD1 (6 bases). Germline V gene data show CDR1 as MNHEY and CDR2 as SMNVEV (reference sequence). This CDR3 contains 13 residues. V was shortened by 11 bases and J by 6 bases, with 19 bases between the two germline ends. The chain's CDR3 is CAARSTGGHGYTF. The CDR3, as DNA: TGTGCCGCCAGGTCCACGGGGGGCCATGGCTACACCTTC.

The V gene is TRBV6-1, the J gene TRBJ1-1; TRBD1 might be the D (5 bases). This CDR3 has 12 amino acids. The V end was cut by 4 bases, the J end by 4 bases, with 7 bases between. Germline V lookup: CDR1 MNHNS, CDR2 SASEGT. CDR3 loop: CASSGGVTEAFF. In DNA form, the CDR3 reads TGTGCCAGCAGTGGGGGCGTCACTGAAGCTTTCTTT.

This chain uses TRBV6-5 with TRBJ2-5; 11 bases are shared with TRBD1. CDR3 length equals 16 residues. Germline-derived CDR1 and CDR2 are MNHEY and SVGAGI. V dropped 2 bases and J dropped 1; count of bases not matched to a gene: 3. CDR3 amino acids: CASSYRDRGFQETQYF. In nucleotides, the CDR3 is TGTGCCAGCAGTTACCGGGACAGGGGGTTCCAAGAGACCCAGTACTTC.

The gene calls are TRBV30 and TRBJ2-3, with D maybe TRBD1 (5 bases). Trimming stripped 0 bases from V and 2 bases from J, with 12 bases between. The CDR3 is 15 amino acids. Germline lookup yields CDR1 GTSNPN and CDR2 SVGIG (reference sequence). CDR3 sequence reads: CAWSVGQGNTDTQYF. CDR3 DNA sequence: TGTGCCTGGAGTGTAGGGCAGGGTAACACAGATACGCAGTATTTT.